The 15 T cell receptor beta chains listed next were all sequenced from one sample in a study of shared clonotypes between healthy human individuals. Measured with immunoSEQ multiplex PCR; TCRdb has only the in-frame clones, and not every one. The table lists about 1.5 million clones, around 98% of them singletons. Sequenced: naive CD4+ T cells sorted from blood. Subset: CD45RA+ positively selected. The receptors come from a man aged 25 to 40 in good health.

The CDR3 here is CASSIPGQGAYEQYF. In DNA, the CDR3 is TGTGCCAGCAGTATACCGGGACAGGGTGCCTACGAGCAGTACTTC. The chain has TRBV28 and TRBJ2-7, with 9 positions matching TRBD1. Germline trimming cut 5 bases from V and 2 bases from J; bases unmatched to any gene: 7. This CDR3 comprises 15 residues. CDR1 MDHEN and CDR2 SYDVKM come from the germline V gene.

This clone was seen just once. J is TRBJ2-5 and V is TRBV27, with 10 bases aligning to TRBD2. Per the germline V gene, CDR1 is MNHEY and CDR2 is SMNVEV (reference sequence). With 2 bases clipped from V and 5 bases from J, the junction kept 5 bases outside the gene matches. The CDR3 runs 15 residues. The CDR3 coding sequence is TGTGCCAGCAGTTTAATTAGCGGGAGGTTGGAGACCCAGTACTTC. Encoded protein: CASSLISGRLETQYF.

This clone was seen more than once but under ten times. J is TRBJ1-1 and V is TRBV28; 8 bases fit TRBD1. Germline assignment: CDR1 MDHEN and CDR2 SYDVKM. V was pared by 9 bases and J by 5 bases, with 2 bases of the junction left unmatched. The CDR3 covers 11 residues. The CDR3 is CASDRGTEAFF. The CDR3 nucleotides are TGTGCCAGTGACAGGGGAACTGAAGCTTTCTTT.

On this clone: The sample contains more than one DNA sequence encoding this CDR3. The chain has TRBV5-1 and TRBJ1-1; no clear D. The V and J ends lost 0 bases and 0 bases respectively, with 9 bases between them. This CDR3 comprises 15 residues. Germline lookup yields CDR1 SGHRS and CDR2 YFSETQ. This chain's CDR3 is CASSLVPGMNTEAFF. CDR3 nucleotides: TGCGCCAGCAGCTTGGTCCCGGGGATGAACACTGAAGCTTTCTTT.

V and J are TRBV5-6 and TRBJ2-5; D possibly corresponds to TRBD1 (6 bases). Deletions cut 1 base from V and 3 bases from J, with 13 bases between. CDR1 and CDR2 from the germline V gene are SGHDT and YYEEEE. The CDR3 extends over 15 amino acids. Written as DNA, the CDR3 is TGTGCCAGCAGCTTGTTCCCAGGGGTCGAAGAGACCCAGTACTTC. Translated: CASSLFPGVEETQYF.

This sequence joins TRBV18 and TRBJ2-2; possibly TRBD1 or TRBD2 for D (5 bases each). Deletions cut 3 bases from V and 5 bases from J, with 13 bases between. The CDR3 has 15 amino acids. The germline CDR1 and CDR2 sequences are KGHSH and LQKENI. In nucleotides, the CDR3 is TGTGCCAGCTCACCGAGCGAGGGGCTGACCGGGGAGCTGTTTTTT. Its translation is CASSPSEGLTGELFF. The full variable domain, completed using reference TRBV18 and TRBJ2-2, is NAGVMQNPRHLVRRRGQEARLRCSPMKGHSHVYWYRQLPEEGLKFMVYLQKENIIDESGMPKERFSAEFPKEGPSILRIQQVVRGDSAAYFCASSPSEGLTGELFFGEGSRLTVL.

Worth noting for this clone: Other DNA sequences in this specimen translate into the identical CDR3. This chain connects TRBV18 to TRBJ2-5; 7 nucleotides agree with TRBD1. The CDR3 has 14 amino acids. After removal of 3 bases from V and 2 bases from J, the junction contained 3 bases not matched to a gene. Germline lookup yields CDR1 KGHSH and CDR2 LQKENI. CDR3 DNA sequence: TGTGCCAGCTCACCCGGGACAGCTCAAGAGACCCAGTACTTC. This codes for CASSPGTAQETQYF.

This clone was observed a single time. V gene TRBV7-9 combines with J gene TRBJ2-5; a possible D gene is TRBD2 (6 bases). Trimming pared 4 bases from V and 4 bases from J, leaving 16 bases between. Per germline, CDR1 SEHNR and CDR2 FQNEAQ (reference sequence). The CDR3 has 15 residues. CDR3 sequence (DNA): TGTGCCAGCAGCTCCGGACTTTTAGCGGTAGAGACCCAGTACTTC. Amino acids: CASSSGLLAVETQYF.

With regard to this clone: The sample contains more than one DNA sequence encoding this CDR3. The chain has TRBV19 and TRBJ2-7; 9 nucleotides match TRBD2. This CDR3 region has 13 residues. CDR1 is LNHDA and CDR2 is SQIVND in the germline V gene (reference sequence). Trimming at V came to 4 bases and at J to 2 bases, leaving 0 bases not matched to a gene. The CDR3: CASSSGRAYEQYF. The CDR3 nucleotides read TGTGCCAGTAGTAGCGGGAGGGCCTACGAGCAGTACTTC.

This rearrangement joins TRBV15 to TRBJ2-1; possible D gene TRBD1, 6 bases. The CDR3 contains 13 residues. The ends were cut back, 3 bases at V and 10 bases at J, with 13 bases in the middle. CDR1 is LNHNV and CDR2 is YYDKDF in the germline V gene (reference sequence). This CDR3 reads CATSRPGDEEQFF. The DNA for the CDR3 is TGTGCCACCAGCAGGCCAGGGGATGAGGAGCAGTTCTTC.

The rearrangement links TRBV7-2 to TRBJ2-2, with D perhaps TRBD1 or TRBD2 (5 bases each). Deletions cut 5 bases from V and 5 bases from J, with 15 bases between. Germline lookup yields CDR1 SGHTA and CDR2 FQGNSA. This CDR3 comprises 15 residues. CDR3 nucleotide sequence: TGTGCCAGCAGCCTCACCTTGGGGGATACCGGGGAGCTGTTTTTT. Translation: CASSLTLGDTGELFF. Based on the CDR3 plus reference TRBV7-2 and TRBJ2-2, the full variable domain is GAGVSQSPSNKVTEKGKDVELRCDPISGHTALYWYRQSLGQGLEFLIYFQGNSAPDKSGLPSDRFSAERTGGSVSTLTIQRTQQEDSAVYLCASSLTLGDTGELFFGEGSRLTVL.

The chain links TRBV5-1 to TRBJ2-7, with TRBD1 matching 8 bases. Unmatched junction bases numbered 7, after V lost 0 bases and J lost 5 bases. The germline V gene has CDR1 SGHRS and CDR2 YFSETQ. The CDR3 has 15 amino acids. CDR3 amino acids: CASSLELDRVNEQYF. In DNA, the CDR3 is TGCGCCAGCAGCTTGGAGTTGGACAGGGTGAACGAGCAGTACTTC.

The gene calls are TRBV5-5 and TRBJ2-7; 7 positions match TRBD2. Trimming at V came to 5 bases and at J to 3 bases, leaving 11 bases not matched to a gene. The length of the CDR3 is 15 residues. In germline, CDR1 is SGHKS, CDR2 YYEKEE (reference sequence). The CDR3 region has the DNA TGTGCCAGCAGACCCGGTGCTAGCGGATTCTACGAGCAGTACTTC. Translated: CASRPGASGFYEQYF.

The chain is built from TRBV18 and TRBJ2-3; D is perhaps TRBD2 (6 bases). CDR3 size: 17 residues. The ends were cut back, 5 bases at V and 0 bases at J, with 18 bases in the middle. Germline CDR1 is KGHSH and CDR2 is LQKENI. Here the CDR3 reads CASSSLPSGSSTDTQYF. CDR3 nucleotides: TGTGCCAGCTCATCACTACCGAGCGGGTCGAGCACAGATACGCAGTATTTT.

This clone has just one count. A junction end diverges from the germline sequence, so it may reflect a read error. The CDR3 bases are TGTGCTAGCAGCTTATTGGCGACAGGGACCGGGGAGCTGTTTTTT. Translating it yields CASSLLATGTGELFF. V gene TRBV7-7 combines with J gene TRBJ2-2; 7 bases are a match to TRBD1. The V gene's germline CDR1 is SSHAT and CDR2 FNYEAQ (reference sequence). This CDR3 spans 15 amino acids.